This TCR beta chain was sequenced during a study of control samples from healthy donors and cancer patients. Profiled with immunoSEQ multiplex PCR; TCRdb holds only in-frame clones, not every one. The sample shows 90,000 or so clones, approximately 84% of them seen only once. The sample taken for sequencing was PBMCs. This TCR derives from a man in his 70s with lung cancer.

CDR3 sequence reads: CASSRGEGNTIYF. The CDR3 DNA reads as TGTGCCAGCAGCCGTGGGGAGGGAAACACCATATATTTT. This chain uses TRBV7-9 with TRBJ1-3; the D is unclear. This CDR3 region has 13 residues. V lost 5 bases, J lost 4 bases, and 9 bases lay in between. From germline, CDR1 is SEHNR and CDR2 FQNEAQ (reference sequence).